These T cell receptor beta chains were read from a single sample in a study of T cell responses to AZD1222 COVID-19 vaccine. TCRdb's copy holds only in-frame clones and misses some; the assay was immunoSEQ multiplex PCR. The sample has tens of thousands of clones; roughly 80% are singletons. This sample comprised peripheral blood, obtained 28 days after the second AZD1222 dose. These receptor sequences come from an adult who received the AZD1222 COVID-19 vaccine. CDR3s leave out the opening cysteine and the closing phenylalanine or tryptophan. Clone size is shown for a subset of rows, as once, few, many or a class of expanded clone.

clone_size: .
j_call: TRBJ1-5
v_call: TRBV2
cdr3_aa: ASSRTGGARNQPQH

clone_size: .
j_call: TRBJ1-6
v_call: TRBV27
cdr3_aa: ASSLSGDSPLH

clone_size: .
j_call: TRBJ2-1
v_call: TRBV4-1
cdr3_aa: ASSPTNNEQF

clone_size: .
j_call: TRBJ1-2
v_call: TRBV23-1
cdr3_aa: ARRTGGT

clone_size: few
j_call: TRBJ2-1
v_call: TRBV6-5
cdr3_aa: ASRLAGYEQF

clone_size: .
j_call: TRBJ2-7
v_call: TRBV19
cdr3_aa: ASSIGGTADYEQY

clone_size: .
j_call: TRBJ2-3
v_call: TRBV7-9
cdr3_aa: ASSLTEDTQY

clone_size: .
j_call: TRBJ1-2
v_call: TRBV18
cdr3_aa: ASSQGSGYT

clone_size: .
j_call: TRBJ2-7
v_call: TRBV5-1
cdr3_aa: ASSWTGAIEQY

clone_size: .
j_call: TRBJ2-5
v_call: TRBV3-1/TRBV3-2
cdr3_aa: ASSQDSAGETQY

clone_size: .
j_call: TRBJ2-7
v_call: TRBV9
cdr3_aa: ASSVATSGIYEQY

clone_size: once
j_call: TRBJ2-7
v_call: TRBV7-9
cdr3_aa: ASSLVGQPEQY

clone_size: .
j_call: TRBJ2-3
v_call: TRBV3-1/TRBV3-2
cdr3_aa: ASRFTGRTDTQY

clone_size: .
j_call: TRBJ2-7
v_call: TRBV12-5
cdr3_aa: ASGLSPTSSHEQY

clone_size: .
j_call: TRBJ2-7
v_call: TRBV10-3
cdr3_aa: AISESGLADRYEQY

clone_size: .
j_call: TRBJ2-7
v_call: TRBV4-1
cdr3_aa: ASSHDRGYEQY

clone_size: .
j_call: TRBJ1-1
v_call: TRBV29-1
cdr3_aa: SAGGGHGAEAF

clone_size: .
j_call: TRBJ2-3
v_call: TRBV6-5
cdr3_aa: ASGITSTDTQY

clone_size: .
j_call: TRBJ1-1
v_call: TRBV6-5
cdr3_aa: ASSWTGSEAF

clone_size: .
j_call: TRBJ1-1
v_call: TRBV5-1
cdr3_aa: ASSSHNPTVGTEAF

clone_size: .
j_call: TRBJ2-3
v_call: TRBV5-4
cdr3_aa: ASSLKTSGGASDTQY

clone_size: .
j_call: TRBJ2-6
v_call: TRBV7-8
cdr3_aa: ASSLVGLDFSGANVLT

clone_size: once
j_call: TRBJ2-3
v_call: TRBV9
cdr3_aa: ASSVDSSRGSDTQY

clone_size: .
j_call: TRBJ1-3
v_call: TRBV19
cdr3_aa: ASSRTSNTIY

clone_size: .
j_call: TRBJ2-1
v_call: TRBV6-4
cdr3_aa: ASSPLAGGNEQF

clone_size: .
j_call: TRBJ1-6
v_call: TRBV5-1
cdr3_aa: ASSPAQGLNSPLH

clone_size: .
j_call: TRBJ1-2
v_call: TRBV2
cdr3_aa: ASRGQVDGYT

clone_size: once
j_call: TRBJ2-5
v_call: TRBV19
cdr3_aa: SSGPGETQY

clone_size: .
j_call: TRBJ1-2
v_call: TRBV27
cdr3_aa: ASSTDRAGGYT

clone_size: .
j_call: TRBJ2-2
v_call: TRBV11-2
cdr3_aa: ASSLYRDGELF

clone_size: .
j_call: TRBJ2-2
v_call: TRBV14
cdr3_aa: ASSQIHPSGELF

clone_size: .
j_call: TRBJ1-2
v_call: TRBV7-8
cdr3_aa: ASSPTGNLGNGYT

clone_size: .
j_call: TRBJ2-2
v_call: TRBV4-1
cdr3_aa: ASSQVVSAGELF

clone_size: .
j_call: TRBJ2-5
v_call: TRBV6-5
cdr3_aa: ASSSGLAGVETQY

clone_size: .
j_call: TRBJ2-1
v_call: TRBV6-6
cdr3_aa: ASSPATRLAGDNEQF

clone_size: .
j_call: TRBJ1-4
v_call: TRBV5-1
cdr3_aa: ASSLVGEKLF

clone_size: .
j_call: TRBJ2-2
v_call: TRBV7-8
cdr3_aa: ASSLVLAGGSAGELF

clone_size: .
j_call: TRBJ2-5
v_call: TRBV5-1
cdr3_aa: ASSLGGPRETQY

clone_size: .
j_call: TRBJ2-3
v_call: TRBV7-3
cdr3_aa: ASSPRAGAARDTQY

clone_size: .
j_call: TRBJ2-1
v_call: TRBV12-5
cdr3_aa: ASGLGLAGGNEQF

clone_size: .
j_call: TRBJ2-1
v_call: TRBV6-5
cdr3_aa: ASRSGASYNEQF

clone_size: few
j_call: TRBJ2-3
v_call: TRBV4-1
cdr3_aa: ASSQNLAGATDTQY

clone_size: .
j_call: TRBJ1-1
v_call: TRBV11-3
cdr3_aa: ASSLEQGGSLMNTEAF

clone_size: .
j_call: TRBJ1-1
v_call: TRBV25-1
cdr3_aa: ASSPDTFLAEAF

clone_size: .
j_call: TRBJ2-3
v_call: TRBV6-5
cdr3_aa: ASRGNTDTQY

clone_size: .
j_call: TRBJ1-1
v_call: TRBV2
cdr3_aa: ASGSVSEAF

clone_size: .
j_call: TRBJ2-2
v_call: TRBV19
cdr3_aa: ASSIARGTGELF

clone_size: .
j_call: TRBJ2-1
v_call: TRBV7-3
cdr3_aa: ASSLGGGYNEQF

clone_size: .
j_call: TRBJ1-2
v_call: TRBV7-9
cdr3_aa: ASSLGGWNYGYT

clone_size: .
j_call: TRBJ2-7
v_call: TRBV27
cdr3_aa: ASSLFGRAYEQY

clone_size: .
j_call: TRBJ2-4
v_call: TRBV6-5
cdr3_aa: ASSWTGGADIQY

clone_size: .
j_call: TRBJ2-2
v_call: TRBV29-1
cdr3_aa: SVEGGTRRRELF

clone_size: .
j_call: TRBJ1-5
v_call: TRBV11-3
cdr3_aa: ASSLNSNQPQH

clone_size: .
j_call: TRBJ1-2
v_call: TRBV5-1
cdr3_aa: ASSLAGQGATNYGYT